This T cell receptor beta chain was recovered during a study of shared clonotypes between healthy human individuals. This clone showed up just a few times. Germline CDR1 is LGHNA and CDR2 is YSLEER. V was cut by 0 bases and J by 1 base, with 10 bases left in between. The CDR3 contains 16 residues. Produced via immunoSEQ multiplex PCR; TCRdb's table is partial and in-frame only. The sample lists around 1 million clones; approximately 80% were seen once. It was into CD45RA+ naive and CD45RA-negative memory subsets that the CD4+ cells were split. V gene TRBV4-3 combines with J gene TRBJ1-3; D gene unclear. The sample was memory CD4+ T cells sorted from blood. Subset of the sample: CD45RA-negative fraction. This clonotype was obtained from a man younger than 35 in good health. The CDR3 sequence is CASSQDLVGSGNTIYF. The CDR3 region has the DNA TGCGCCAGCAGCCAAGATCTCGTAGGGTCTGGAAACACCATATATTTT.